Listed here is a single TCR beta chain. Study processing details: Scientists estimated how many nucleated cells there were by amplifying reference gene primers. The repertoire was sequenced with immunoSEQ multiplex PCR; TCRdb's copy has only in-frame clones and lacks some. V and J calls and clone size are given by that table; D and trimming were obtained from the DNA. The sample yields 300,000 to 350,000 clones, approximately 90% seen once. The CDR3 totals 13 residues. Looked up from germline, CDR1 is MNHEY and CDR2 is SVGEGT. Trimming took 4 bases from V and 4 from J; bases not matched to a gene: 3. This specimen belongs to a study of blood T cell repertoires in COVID-19. About the research overall: Sources were T cells, B-cell-depleted T cells, or PBMCs; the material itself was cDNA or gDNA.

A Seattle source enrolled patients during active infection and followed them longitudinally. Sequencing was performed on peripheral blood. V usage is TRBV6-2 or TRBV6-3 and J usage is TRBJ1-1, with 7 nucleotides matching TRBD1. The TCR sequence derives from a woman aged 25 to 39 with COVID-19, enrolled during active disease. Written as DNA, the CDR3 is TGTGCCAGCAGTTCATACAGGGGCACTGAAGCTTTCTTT. As protein: CASSSYRGTEAFF.